These 13 T cell receptor beta chains originate from one sample sequenced in a study of long-term antiretroviral therapy in people with HIV (dated by TCRdb to between 2021 and 2023). Sequencing of the TRB variable region was done with the immunoSEQ hsTCRB v3.0 assay at survey level resolution. TCRdb mirrors the immuneACCESS table, restricted to in-frame sequences. Some clones are absent from its copies; in checked studies, under half trace to an unresolved V gene, and the reason for the others is unknown. Within this sample are 20,000 to 25,000 clones, with around 81% of them counted one time only. The ten largest clonotypes hold 10% to 15% of the sample. This specimen was unsorted PBMCs, taken 1.6 years after starting antiretroviral therapy. These receptors were obtained from a man between 35 and 55 years old with HIV.

This clone was counted only a few times. V usage is TRBV6-1 and J usage is TRBJ2-7; 8 bases agree with TRBD1. This CDR3 has 15 residues. CDR1 and CDR2 (germline): MNHNS, SASEGT. With 1 base clipped from V and 3 bases from J, the junction kept 5 bases outside the gene matches. CDR3 sequence (DNA): TGTGCCAGCAGTGAAGGGACAGGGAACGGCTACGAGCAGTACTTC. Translating gives CASSEGTGNGYEQYF.

The gene calls are TRBV2 and TRBJ1-2; no firm D call. The CDR3 has 12 amino acids. Trimming shortened V by 4 bases and J by 7 bases, and 10 bases separated the two germline ends. The V gene's germline CDR1 is SNHLY and CDR2 FYNNEI. Here the CDR3 DNA reads TGTGCCAGCAGTGCTAAGCTTGGTGGCTACACCTTC. Translated, it gives CASSAKLGGYTF.

J is TRBJ1-2 and V is TRBV21-1. TRBV21-1 is termed a pseudogene. The CDR3 is 16 residues long. The CDR3 DNA reads TGTGCCAGCAGCACAAAAAGCGGGACGGGGACCTATGGCTACACCTTC. Protein: CASSTKSGTGTYGYTF.

The rearrangement links TRBV29-1 to TRBJ1-1; D might be TRBD1 (5 bases). The germline V gene has CDR1 SQVTM and CDR2 ANQGSEA. The V end lost 6 bases, the J end lost 1 base, and 15 bases lay between the germline ends. CDR3 length equals 14 residues. CDR3 coding DNA: TGCAGCGTGACTCCAGGGCTCCGGAACACTGAAGCTTTCTTT. This codes for CSVTPGLRNTEAFF.

This clone was detected a few times. The rearrangement joins TRBV6-1 to TRBJ1-3; perhaps TRBD1 as D (5 bases). This CDR3 is 15 amino acids long. Germline CDR1 reads MNHNS; CDR2 reads SASEGT. Trimming took off 4 bases at V and 6 bases at J, with 16 bases between the two ends. The CDR3 protein is CASSGPGNAVNTIYF. The CDR3 DNA follows: TGTGCCAGCAGTGGGCCAGGGAATGCGGTAAACACCATATATTTT.

This rearrangement joins TRBV7-2 to TRBJ1-2, with D uncertain. The CDR3 loop spans 12 amino acids. The V gene lost 5 bases and the J gene lost 5 bases, with 9 bases spanning the gap. The germline V gene encodes CDR1 SGHTA and CDR2 FQGNSA. CDR3 region: CASSSGYYGYTF. CDR3 nucleotide sequence: TGTGCCAGCAGCAGCGGGTATTATGGCTACACCTTC.

This clone was recorded once. The chain couples TRBV5-1 to TRBJ2-1; D unclear. Germline V gene data show CDR1 as SGHRS and CDR2 as YFSETQ. V lost 3 bases and J 8 bases, leaving 15 bases between the germline ends. The CDR3 sequence is 14 residues long. CDR3 amino acids: CASSSLDGRDEQFF. CDR3 sequence (DNA): TGCGCCAGCAGCTCCCTTGACGGACGGGATGAGCAGTTCTTC.

The chain carries TRBV30 and TRBJ2-7; D is ambiguous. Trimming took 2 bases from V and 2 from J, leaving 7 bases between them. Germline V gene sequence: CDR1 GTSNPN, CDR2 SVGIG (reference sequence). The CDR3 extends over 12 amino acids. This chain's CDR3 is CAWSLGTYEQYF. CDR3 nucleotide sequence: TGTGCCTGGAGTTTAGGGACCTACGAGCAGTACTTC.

V usage is TRBV6-1 and J usage is TRBJ1-4; 12 bases match TRBD1. The germline V gene has CDR1 MNHNS and CDR2 SASEGT. CDR3 size: 23 residues. The ends lost 1 base at V and 4 bases at J; junction bases unmatched: 22. In DNA, the CDR3 is TGTGCCAGCAGTGAAGAAGGCGCCCCCCTTGGGACAGGGGGCGCTGGCAATAATGAAAAACTGTTTTTT. Protein: CASSEEGAPLGTGGAGNNEKLFF.

V usage is TRBV29-1 and J usage is TRBJ2-1; a weak D match, TRBD2 (5 bases). The V end was cut by 7 bases, the J end by 7 bases, with 8 bases between. Germline V gene sequence: CDR1 SQVTM, CDR2 ANQGSEA. The CDR3 has 10 residues. The CDR3 DNA follows: TGCAGCGGCGGCGGGAATGAGCAGTTCTTC. Its protein product is CSGGGNEQFF.

Written as DNA, the CDR3 is TGTGCCACCAGCAGAGAGGTACAGGGCTACGAGCAGTACTTC. The encoded protein is CATSREVQGYEQYF. The rearrangement uses TRBV15 and TRBJ2-7; TRBD1 might be the D (6 bases). Per the germline V gene, CDR1 is LNHNV and CDR2 is YYDKDF (reference sequence). This CDR3 is built from 14 residues. Trimming stripped 0 bases from V and 3 bases from J, with 9 bases between.

This chain joins TRBV6-5 and TRBJ1-6; a weak D match, TRBD1 (6 bases). Trimming removed 2 bases at V and 7 bases at J, with 12 bases between. Germline assignment: CDR1 MNHEY and CDR2 SVGAGI. There are 15 residues in the CDR3. The CDR3 nucleotides are TGTGCCAGCAGTTACGAGGGACAAGTAAATTCACCCCTCCACTTT. Translation: CASSYEGQVNSPLHF.

V gene TRBV5-1 combines with J gene TRBJ1-1, with a possible D match to TRBD1 (5 bases). The V gene lost 3 bases and the J gene lost 1 base, with 13 bases spanning the gap. CDR3 length: 15 amino acids. Germline CDR1 reads SGHRS; CDR2 reads YFSETQ. CDR3 residues: CASSYTGAENTEAFF. The CDR3 DNA reads as TGCGCCAGCAGCTACACCGGGGCCGAGAACACTGAAGCTTTCTTT.